The next 22 T cell receptor beta chains were all read from a single sample in a study of OX40 agonist ivuxolimab in advanced cancers. Produced via immunoSEQ multiplex PCR; TCRdb's table is partial and in-frame only. The sample carries around 71,000 clones, about 88% recorded once. The sample consisted of CD4+ or CD8+ T cells sorted from blood, taken in a trial of the OX40 agonist ivuxolimab. These receptors were taken from an adult with an advanced solid tumor such as melanoma, head and neck, liver or kidney cancer.

In this sample, this clone turned up a few times. The chain joins TRBV19 to TRBJ1-1; 12 positions agree with TRBD1. V dropped 4 bases and J dropped 0; count of bases not matched to a gene: 3. The CDR3 loop spans 16 amino acids. Germline V gene lookup returns CDR1 LNHDA and CDR2 SQIVND (reference sequence). This CDR3 reads CASSKGQGALNTEAFF. The CDR3, as DNA: TGTGCCAGTAGTAAGGGACAGGGGGCGTTGAACACTGAAGCTTTCTTT.

CDR3 sequence reads: CASSARQGGTYEQYF. CDR3 bases: TGTGCCAGCAGCGCCCGACAGGGTGGAACCTACGAGCAGTACTTC. J is TRBJ2-7 and V is TRBV5-5, with 7 bases aligning to TRBD1. Trimming at V came to 4 bases and at J to 2 bases, leaving 9 bases not matched to a gene. The CDR3 loop spans 15 amino acids. Germline assignment: CDR1 SGHKS and CDR2 YYEKEE (reference sequence). Together with reference TRBV5-5 and TRBJ2-7, the CDR3 gives the full variable domain: DAGVTQSPTHLIKTRGQQVTLRCSPISGHKSVSWYQQVLGQGPQFIFQYYEKEERGRGNFPDRFSARQFPNYSSELNVNALLLGDSALYLCASSARQGGTYEQYFGPGTRLTVT.

This clone was found a few times. This sequence joins TRBV2 and TRBJ2-1; possibly TRBD1 for D (8 bases). CDR3 length: 14 amino acids. Germline lookup yields CDR1 SNHLY and CDR2 FYNNEI. Trimming left V 6 bases short and J 6 bases short, with 15 bases between. For the CDR3, the DNA is TGTGCCAGCAGCGAAAACAGGGGGGGCAATGAGCAGTTCTTC. Translating it yields CASSENRGGNEQFF.

The rearrangement uses TRBV2 and TRBJ2-5; 7 nucleotides align to TRBD2. V was clipped by 2 bases and J by 4 bases; unmatched bases: 10. CDR3 length equals 16 residues. CDR1 SNHLY and CDR2 FYNNEI come from the germline V gene. The CDR3 nucleotides read TGTGCCAGCAGTGAATTTCTAGCGGAGCAGGGAGAGACCCAGTACTTC. Residues: CASSEFLAEQGETQYF.

The chain couples TRBV30 to TRBJ2-1; 8 bases fit TRBD1. The CDR3 spans 13 residues. CDR1 and CDR2 from the germline V gene are GTSNPN and SVGIG (reference sequence). Trimming removed 2 bases from V and 8 bases from J; junction bases left unmatched: 5. The CDR3 sequence: CAWSPDRDDEQFF. In DNA, the CDR3 is TGTGCCTGGAGTCCGGACAGGGACGATGAGCAGTTCTTC. Supplemented by reference TRBV30 and TRBJ2-1, the full variable domain reads SQTIHQWPATLVQPVGSPLSLECTVEGTSNPNLYWYRQAAGRGLQLLFYSVGIGQISSEVPQNLSASRPQDRQFILSSKKLLLSDSGFYLCAWSPDRDDEQFFGPGTRLTVL.

CDR3 DNA sequence: TGCGCCAGCAGCGTTGCTGGTCAGGGGAACACTGAAGCTTTCTTT. Translated, it gives CASSVAGQGNTEAFF. This chain joins TRBV5-1 and TRBJ1-1; maybe TRBD1 (5 bases). Germline lookup yields CDR1 SGHRS and CDR2 YFSETQ. V was clipped by 4 bases and J by 1 base, with 14 bases between them. The CDR3 loop spans 15 amino acids.

This chain links TRBV25-1 with TRBJ2-1; TRBD2 agrees at 11 bases. Unmatched junction bases numbered 2, after V lost 6 bases and J lost 4 bases. The CDR3 contains 14 residues. CDR1 and CDR2 (germline): MGHDK, SYGVNS. CDR3 loop: CASRLAGVYNEQFF. The CDR3 DNA follows: TGTGCCAGCAGACTAGCGGGAGTATACAATGAGCAGTTCTTC.

The chain recombines TRBV7-2 with TRBJ2-7; the D gene is possibly TRBD2 (5 bases). The CDR3 has 15 amino acids. Germline-derived CDR1 and CDR2 are SGHTA and FQGNSA. Trimming shortened V by 2 bases and J by 2 bases, and 13 bases separated the two germline ends. The CDR3 DNA reads TGTGCCAGCAGCTTAAACGAACTAGTACCCTACGAGCAGTACTTC. Amino acid sequence: CASSLNELVPYEQYF.

The genes are TRBV27 and TRBJ2-1, with TRBD2 matching 8 bases. Germline V CDR1 and CDR2: MNHEY, SMNVEV (reference sequence). The CDR3 has 17 amino acids. J was trimmed by 0 bases and V by 5 bases; bases with no gene match: 9. The CDR3 here is CASSLSSGPSSYNEQFF. In nucleotides, the CDR3 is TGTGCCAGCAGTCTCTCTAGCGGGCCTAGCTCCTACAATGAGCAGTTCTTC.

J is TRBJ1-1 and V is TRBV7-9, with a weak D call TRBD1 (6 bases). Per germline, CDR1 SEHNR and CDR2 FQNEAQ (reference sequence). The V end lost 2 bases, the J end lost 0 bases, and 10 bases lay between the germline ends. This CDR3 spans 15 amino acids. CDR3 bases: TGTGCCAGCAGCTTATCGGGACAAATGAACACTGAAGCTTTCTTT. Amino acid sequence: CASSLSGQMNTEAFF.

In this sample, this clone turned up a few times. The chain carries TRBV30 and TRBJ1-5, with D hard to call. The CDR3 runs to 15 residues. CDR1 and CDR2 from the germline V gene are GTSNPN and SVGIG (reference sequence). V lost 2 bases, J lost 0 bases, and 11 bases lay in between. The CDR3 region is CAWSPRIYSNQPQHF. The CDR3 bases are TGTGCCTGGAGTCCCCGCATTTATAGCAATCAGCCCCAGCATTTT.

The chain carries TRBV27 and TRBJ2-3; possible D gene TRBD2, 5 bases. The CDR3 is made up of 15 amino acids. CDR1 MNHEY and CDR2 SMNVEV come from the germline V gene (reference sequence). V shed 6 bases and J shed 0 bases, with 13 bases lying between them. The CDR3 here is CASRLGIASTDTQYF. The CDR3 nucleotides are TGTGCCAGCAGGCTCGGGATCGCTAGCACAGATACGCAGTATTTT.

CDR3 amino acids: CASSPHTGGAYEQYF. CDR3 DNA: TGTGCCAGCAGTCCCCATACAGGGGGAGCCTACGAGCAGTACTTC. The rearrangement uses TRBV27 and TRBJ2-7; TRBD1 matches 8 bases. V trimming: 5 bases; J trimming: 2 bases; junction bases outside the gene matches: 8. Germline loops: CDR1 MNHEY, CDR2 SMNVEV (reference sequence). The CDR3 extends over 15 amino acids.

The rearrangement joins TRBV5-1 to TRBJ2-5, with D perhaps TRBD1 (5 bases). The CDR3 contains 14 residues. CDR1 is SGHRS, CDR2 YFSETQ, per germline. V lost 0 bases, J lost 2 bases, and 8 bases lay in between. The CDR3 reads CASSLGTPQETQYF. The CDR3 DNA reads as TGCGCCAGCAGCTTGGGGACACCTCAAGAGACCCAGTACTTC.

The chain carries TRBV6-4 and TRBJ1-5; D gene unclear. Germline-derived CDR1 and CDR2 are MRHNA and SNTAGT. CDR3 size: 15 residues. V gave up 5 bases and J gave up 1 base, with 12 bases separating them. This chain's CDR3 is CASSLTGGSNQPQHF. DNA for the CDR3: TGTGCCAGCAGTTTGACGGGAGGGAGCAATCAGCCCCAGCATTTT.

This chain joins TRBV2 and TRBJ2-7, with unresolved D. V was cut by 5 bases and J by 7 bases, with 21 bases left in between. CDR3 length: 15 residues. Germline CDR1 SNHLY, CDR2 FYNNEI. The CDR3 spells CASSYTAPYLGEQYF. The CDR3 nucleotides are TGTGCCAGCAGTTATACAGCGCCCTATTTAGGGGAGCAGTACTTC.

In its sample, this clone was seen a few times. At the DNA level, this CDR3 is encoded by other sequences in the same sample as well. The V and J genes are TRBV28 and TRBJ1-2; 7 bases fit TRBD1. Germline V CDR1 and CDR2: MDHEN, SYDVKM. V lost 7 bases and J lost 2; bases outside the gene matches: 1. This CDR3 is built from 12 residues. The CDR3 loop reads CASTTGNYGYTF. The CDR3 DNA is TGTGCCAGCACGACAGGGAACTATGGCTACACCTTC.

The chain carries TRBV7-9 and TRBJ1-1; TRBD1 aligns across 11 bases. V trimming: 5 bases; J trimming: 0 bases; junction bases outside the gene matches: 11. The CDR3 runs 18 residues. Per germline, CDR1 SEHNR and CDR2 FQNEAQ (reference sequence). The CDR3 is CASSIPGQGENMNTEAFF. CDR3 in DNA: TGTGCCAGCAGCATACCGGGACAGGGGGAGAACATGAACACTGAAGCTTTCTTT.

The chain has TRBV19 and TRBJ2-1, with D perhaps TRBD1 (6 bases). V lost 6 bases, J lost 8 bases, and 17 bases lay in between. CDR3 size: 14 residues. Per germline, CDR1 LNHDA and CDR2 SQIVND (reference sequence). Here the CDR3 reads CASSNPTGSDEQFF. In DNA, the CDR3 is TGTGCCAGTAGCAATCCCACAGGGTCAGATGAGCAGTTCTTC. Together with reference TRBV19 and TRBJ2-1, the CDR3 gives the full variable domain: DGGITQSPKYLFRKEGQNVTLSCEQNLNHDAMYWYRQDPGQGLRLIYYSQIVNDFQKGDIAEGYSVSREKKESFPLTVTSAQKNPTAFYLCASSNPTGSDEQFFGPGTRLTVL.

This clone has just one count. V usage is TRBV14 and J usage is TRBJ2-2; 10 nucleotides match TRBD2. Germline CDR1 SGHDN, CDR2 FVKESK. This CDR3 contains 16 residues. V trimming: 0 bases; J trimming: 6 bases; junction bases outside the gene matches: 4. CDR3 protein: CASSQDVLAGAGELFF. The DNA for the CDR3 is TGTGCCAGCAGCCAAGACGTTCTAGCGGGAGCCGGGGAGCTGTTTTTT.

The genes are TRBV7-9 and TRBJ2-7; TRBD2 aligns across 12 bases. The CDR3 loop spans 14 amino acids. The germline gives CDR1 SEHNR, CDR2 FQNEAQ (reference sequence). V dropped 7 bases and J dropped 5; count of bases not matched to a gene: 6. The CDR3 sequence: CASNPLAGGNEQYF. As DNA, the CDR3 is TGTGCCAGCAACCCACTAGCGGGAGGAAACGAGCAGTACTTC.

The J gene is TRBJ2-5, the V gene TRBV6-1; 9 nucleotides align to TRBD1. The CDR3 runs 15 residues. Germline CDR1 MNHNS, CDR2 SASEGT. Losses at the gene ends were 2 bases for V and 2 bases for J; bases not matched to a gene: 3. CDR3 amino acids: CASSEIGTGQETQYF. The CDR3 DNA sequence: TGTGCCAGCAGTGAAATAGGGACAGGGCAAGAGACCCAGTACTTC.